This record covers a single TCR beta chain. Alongside a J-beta primer mix, a sample-barcoded 5' primer served in a second PCR lasting roughly 7 to 11 cycles. In TCRdb, the 5' RACE reads were re-called with MiXCR into one record per CDR3 protein. The sample lists about 1.6 million distinct CDR3 sequences, around 36% occurring once. This sample stems from a study of blood T cells in healthy people across ages. The CDR3 loop spans 15 amino acids. V was shortened by 4 bases and J by 5 bases, with 17 bases between the two germline ends. In germline, CDR1 is SEHNR, CDR2 FQNEAQ (reference sequence). The rearrangement joins TRBV7-9 to TRBJ2-5, with a weak D call TRBD2 (5 bases). Sequencing input: blood. The TCR originated in a woman aged 25 to 45 in good health. CDR3 DNA: TGTGCCAGCAGCTCGGGGAGTAGTCCAAGGGAGACCCAGTACTTC. Translation: CASSSGSSPRETQYF.